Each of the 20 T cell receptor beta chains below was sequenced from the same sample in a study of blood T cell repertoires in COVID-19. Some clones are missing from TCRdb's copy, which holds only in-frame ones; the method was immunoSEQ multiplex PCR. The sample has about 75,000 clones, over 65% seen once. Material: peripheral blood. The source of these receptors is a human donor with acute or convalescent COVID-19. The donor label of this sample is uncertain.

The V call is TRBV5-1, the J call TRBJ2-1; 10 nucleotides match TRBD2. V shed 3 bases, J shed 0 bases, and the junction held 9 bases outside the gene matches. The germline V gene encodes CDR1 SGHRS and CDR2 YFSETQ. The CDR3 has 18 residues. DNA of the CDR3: TGCGCCAGCAGCTCGCCTAGCGGGGGCCCGAGCTCCTACAATGAGCAGTTCTTC. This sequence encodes CASSSPSGGPSSYNEQFF.

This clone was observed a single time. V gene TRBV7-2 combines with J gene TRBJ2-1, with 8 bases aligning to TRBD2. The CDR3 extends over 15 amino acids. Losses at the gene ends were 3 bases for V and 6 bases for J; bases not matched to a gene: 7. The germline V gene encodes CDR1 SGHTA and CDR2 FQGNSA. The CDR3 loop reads CASSFRGGQGNEQFF. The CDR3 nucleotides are TGTGCCAGCAGCTTCCGGGGGGGCCAGGGCAATGAGCAGTTCTTC.

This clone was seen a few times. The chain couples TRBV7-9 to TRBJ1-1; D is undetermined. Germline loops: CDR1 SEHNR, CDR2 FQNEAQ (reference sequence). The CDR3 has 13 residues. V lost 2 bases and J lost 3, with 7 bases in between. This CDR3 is CASSLSPDTEAFF. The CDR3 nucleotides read TGTGCCAGCAGCTTATCGCCGGACACTGAAGCTTTCTTT.

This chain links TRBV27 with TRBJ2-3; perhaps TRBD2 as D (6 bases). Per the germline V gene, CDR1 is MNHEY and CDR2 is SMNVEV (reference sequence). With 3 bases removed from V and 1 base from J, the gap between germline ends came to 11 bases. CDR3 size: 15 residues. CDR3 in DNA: TGTGCCAGCAGTTTGCGCGGGATGGGCACAGATACGCAGTATTTT. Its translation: CASSLRGMGTDTQYF.

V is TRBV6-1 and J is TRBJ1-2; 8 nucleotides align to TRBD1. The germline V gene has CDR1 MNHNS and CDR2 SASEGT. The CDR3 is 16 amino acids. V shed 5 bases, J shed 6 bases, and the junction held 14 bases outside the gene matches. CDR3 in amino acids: CASSQGQGGKVHGYTF. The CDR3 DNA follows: TGTGCCAGCAGTCAAGGACAGGGAGGAAAAGTTCATGGCTACACCTTC.

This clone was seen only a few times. The CDR3 spells CASSLGVIFTDTQYF. CDR3 bases: TGTGCCAGCAGCTTGGGAGTCATATTCACAGATACGCAGTATTTT. The V and J genes are TRBV5-4 and TRBJ2-3; D not resolved. This CDR3 is 15 amino acids long. The V gene's germline CDR1 is SGHNT and CDR2 YYREEE (reference sequence). Trimming removed 0 bases at V and 2 bases at J, with 10 bases between.

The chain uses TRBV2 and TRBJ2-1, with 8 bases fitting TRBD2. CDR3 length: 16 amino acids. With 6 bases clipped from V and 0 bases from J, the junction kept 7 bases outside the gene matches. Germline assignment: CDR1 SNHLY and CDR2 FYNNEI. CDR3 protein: CASRRAGRASYNEQFF. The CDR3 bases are TGTGCCAGCAGGAGGGCCGGGAGGGCCTCCTACAATGAGCAGTTCTTC.

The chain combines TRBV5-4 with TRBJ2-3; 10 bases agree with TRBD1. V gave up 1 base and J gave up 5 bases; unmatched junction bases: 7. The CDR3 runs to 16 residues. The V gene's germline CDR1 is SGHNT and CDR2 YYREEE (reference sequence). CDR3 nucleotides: TGTGCCAGCAGCTTGATGCGGACAGGGGGTCTAGATACGCAGTATTTT. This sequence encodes CASSLMRTGGLDTQYF.

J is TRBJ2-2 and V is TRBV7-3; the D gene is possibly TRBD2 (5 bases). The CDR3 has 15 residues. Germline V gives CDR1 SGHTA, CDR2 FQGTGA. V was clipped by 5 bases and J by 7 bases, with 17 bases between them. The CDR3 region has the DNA TGTGCCAGCAGCAGCGGACGGGTTGAGGGCGGGGAGCTGTTTTTT. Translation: CASSSGRVEGGELFF.

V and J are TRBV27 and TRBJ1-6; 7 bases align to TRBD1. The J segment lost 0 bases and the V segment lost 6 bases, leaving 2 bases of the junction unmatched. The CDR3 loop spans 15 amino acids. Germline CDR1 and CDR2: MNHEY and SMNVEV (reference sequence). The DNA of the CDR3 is TGTGCCAGCAGGGGGGACAGCTCCTATAATTCACCCCTCCACTTT. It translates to CASRGDSSYNSPLHF.

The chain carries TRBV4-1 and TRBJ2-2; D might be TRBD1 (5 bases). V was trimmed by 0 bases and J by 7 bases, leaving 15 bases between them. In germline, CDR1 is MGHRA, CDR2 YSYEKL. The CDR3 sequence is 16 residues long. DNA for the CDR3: TGCGCCAGCAGCCAAGAAGGCAGGGCGGTGGGCGGGGAGCTGTTTTTT. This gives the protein CASSQEGRAVGGELFF.

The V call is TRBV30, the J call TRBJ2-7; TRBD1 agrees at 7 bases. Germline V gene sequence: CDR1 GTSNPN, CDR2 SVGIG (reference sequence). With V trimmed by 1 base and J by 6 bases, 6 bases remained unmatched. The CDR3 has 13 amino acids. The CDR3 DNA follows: TGTGCCTGGAGTGCCTACAGGGGTTCCGAGCAGTACTTC. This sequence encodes CAWSAYRGSEQYF.

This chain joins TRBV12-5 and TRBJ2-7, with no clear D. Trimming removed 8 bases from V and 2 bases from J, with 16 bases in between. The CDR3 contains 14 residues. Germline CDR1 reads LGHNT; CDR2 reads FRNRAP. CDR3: CASSEGYLTYEQYF. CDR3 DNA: TGTGCTAGTAGCGAAGGTTATCTAACCTACGAGCAGTACTTC.

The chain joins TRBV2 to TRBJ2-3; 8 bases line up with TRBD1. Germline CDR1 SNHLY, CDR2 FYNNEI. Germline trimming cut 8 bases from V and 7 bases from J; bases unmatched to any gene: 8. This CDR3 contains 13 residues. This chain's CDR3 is CASSGQGANTQYF. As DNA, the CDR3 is TGTGCCAGCTCTGGTCAGGGGGCGAATACGCAGTATTTT.

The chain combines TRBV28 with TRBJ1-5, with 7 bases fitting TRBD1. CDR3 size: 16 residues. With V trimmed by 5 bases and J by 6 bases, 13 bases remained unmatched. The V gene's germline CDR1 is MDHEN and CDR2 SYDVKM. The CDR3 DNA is TGTGCCAGCAGTATCCCCCTGACAGGGTCTCGTCAGCCCCAGCATTTT. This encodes CASSIPLTGSRQPQHF.

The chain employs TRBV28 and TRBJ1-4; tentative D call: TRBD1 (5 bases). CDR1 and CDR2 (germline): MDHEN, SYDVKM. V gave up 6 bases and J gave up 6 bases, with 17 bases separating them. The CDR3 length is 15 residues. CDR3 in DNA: TGTGCCAGCAGCCCCTCGGGTCGGGGGTATGAAAAACTGTTTTTT. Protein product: CASSPSGRGYEKLFF. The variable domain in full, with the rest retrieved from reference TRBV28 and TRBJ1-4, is DVKVTQSSRYLVKRTGEKVFLECVQDMDHENMFWYRQDPGLGLRLIYFSYDVKMKEKGDIPEGYSVSREKKERFSLILESASTNQTSMYLCASSPSGRGYEKLFFGSGTQLSVL.

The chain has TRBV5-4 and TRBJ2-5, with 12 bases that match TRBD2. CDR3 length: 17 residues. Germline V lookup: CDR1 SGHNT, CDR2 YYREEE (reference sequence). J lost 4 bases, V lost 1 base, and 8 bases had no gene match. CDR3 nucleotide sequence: TGTGCCAGCAGCTTGACCCCTAGCGGGGGGGCGGGAGAGACCCAGTACTTC. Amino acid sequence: CASSLTPSGGAGETQYF.

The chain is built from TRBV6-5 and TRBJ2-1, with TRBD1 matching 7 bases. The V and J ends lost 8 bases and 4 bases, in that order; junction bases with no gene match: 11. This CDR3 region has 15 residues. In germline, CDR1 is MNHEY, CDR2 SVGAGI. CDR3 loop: CASGGPGQLYNEQFF. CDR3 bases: TGTGCCAGCGGGGGACCGGGACAGTTATACAATGAGCAGTTCTTC.

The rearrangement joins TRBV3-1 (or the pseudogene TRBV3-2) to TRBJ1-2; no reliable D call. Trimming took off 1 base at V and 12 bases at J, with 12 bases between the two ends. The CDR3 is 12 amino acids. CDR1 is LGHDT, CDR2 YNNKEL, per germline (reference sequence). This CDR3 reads CASSQGWGGDTF. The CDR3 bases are TGTGCCAGCAGCCAAGGTTGGGGAGGTGACACCTTC.

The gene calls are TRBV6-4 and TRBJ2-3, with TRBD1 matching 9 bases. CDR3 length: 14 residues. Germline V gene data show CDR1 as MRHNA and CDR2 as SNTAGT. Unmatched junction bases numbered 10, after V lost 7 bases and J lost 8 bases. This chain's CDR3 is CASKQGAGFGTQYF. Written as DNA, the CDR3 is TGTGCCAGCAAACAGGGGGCCGGGTTCGGTACGCAGTATTTT.